These T cell receptor beta chains were read from a single sample in a study of CD8 T cells in ankylosing spondylitis. Using its own MiXCR run on the 5' RACE reads, TCRdb lists one record per CDR3 protein. The sample gives under 200,000 distinct CDR3 sequences, roughly 13% of which show up once; 9.5% to 11% is in the top ten. The specimen was blood, either unsorted or a sorted T cell fraction (not recorded which). The receptors were gathered from a female donor with ankylosing spondylitis or in good health (not recorded which). CDR3s include the opening cysteine and the closing phenylalanine or tryptophan. D genes are given only for firm matches. Not every row has a clone size; where given, it reads once, few, many or a size class.

cdr3_nt: TGCGCCAGCACCTCCCACGGGACAGGGGGCACCGGGGAGCTGTTTTTT
cdr3_aa: CASTSHGTGGTGELFF
clone_size: few
j_call: TRBJ2-2
d_call: TRBD1
cdr3_length: 16
v_call: TRBV5-1

cdr3_nt: TGTGCCAGCAGCTTATCCGGGCCCTACGAGCAGTACTTC
cdr3_aa: CASSLSGPYEQYF
clone_size: many
j_call: TRBJ2-7
d_call: -
cdr3_length: 13
v_call: TRBV13

cdr3_nt: TGTGCCAGCAGTTCTTTCTCCGGGGACACCCCTAACAATGAGCAGTTCTTC
cdr3_aa: CASSSFSGDTPNNEQFF
clone_size: few
j_call: TRBJ2-1
d_call: -
cdr3_length: 17
v_call: TRBV7-9

cdr3_nt: TGTGCCAGCAGCTGGTGGACAGGGACCTACAATGAGCAGTTCTTC
cdr3_aa: CASSWWTGTYNEQFF
clone_size: many
j_call: TRBJ2-1
d_call: TRBD1
cdr3_length: 15
v_call: TRBV7-9

cdr3_nt: TGTGCCAGCAGAGCGGGAGCCTTCCAAGAGACCCAGTACTTC
cdr3_aa: CASRAGAFQETQYF
clone_size: -
j_call: TRBJ2-5
d_call: TRBD2
cdr3_length: 14
v_call: TRBV6-1

cdr3_nt: TGTGCCAGCAGCCCCGGACTAGCGGGAGGGCGGAGAGAGACCCAGTACTTC
cdr3_aa: CASSPGLAGGRRETQYF
clone_size: few
j_call: TRBJ2-5
d_call: TRBD2
cdr3_length: 17
v_call: TRBV7-9

cdr3_nt: TGTGCCAGCAGCGTAGCCGGGAGTTATACCGGGGAGCTGTTTTTT
cdr3_aa: CASSVAGSYTGELFF
clone_size: few
j_call: TRBJ2-2
d_call: -
cdr3_length: 15
v_call: TRBV9

cdr3_nt: TGTGCCAGTAGTACAGCGGGAGGGGGGGTGAATGAGCAGTTCTTC
cdr3_aa: CASSTAGGGVNEQFF
clone_size: few
j_call: TRBJ2-1
d_call: TRBD2
cdr3_length: 15
v_call: TRBV19

cdr3_nt: TGCAGTGTTCGCCAACTAGAACATGAGCAGTTCTTC
cdr3_aa: CSVRQLEHEQFF
clone_size: -
j_call: TRBJ2-1
d_call: -
cdr3_length: 12
v_call: TRBV20-1

cdr3_nt: TGTGCCAGCACCGCCTTGGACGAGGAATGGAACACTGAAGCTTTCTTT
cdr3_aa: CASTALDEEWNTEAFF
clone_size: many
j_call: TRBJ1-1
d_call: -
cdr3_length: 16
v_call: TRBV13

cdr3_nt: TGTGCCAGCACCCTGGGACTAGCGGGAACCAGTGAGCAGTTCTTC
cdr3_aa: CASTLGLAGTSEQFF
clone_size: many
j_call: TRBJ2-1
d_call: TRBD2
cdr3_length: 15
v_call: TRBV12-3/TRBV12-4

cdr3_nt: TGTGCCAGCAGCTCGTACAGGTTACCAGATACGCAGTATTTT
cdr3_aa: CASSSYRLPDTQYF
clone_size: many
j_call: TRBJ2-3
d_call: -
cdr3_length: 14
v_call: TRBV7-9

cdr3_nt: TGCAGTGCTGCCCCTCCCGTAACTGGGGCCAACGTCCTGACTTTC
cdr3_aa: CSAAPPVTGANVLTF
clone_size: -
j_call: TRBJ2-6
d_call: -
cdr3_length: 15
v_call: TRBV20-1

cdr3_nt: TGTGCCACCAGTGATTTTATTGGGACAGACGAAGAGACCCAGTACTTC
cdr3_aa: CATSDFIGTDEETQYF
clone_size: many
j_call: TRBJ2-5
d_call: TRBD1
cdr3_length: 16
v_call: TRBV24-1

cdr3_nt: TGTGCCAGCAGCTATGGACAGGGGAGCCGGAAAGACAGGGAGACCCAGTACTTC
cdr3_aa: CASSYGQGSRKDRETQYF
clone_size: many
j_call: TRBJ2-5
d_call: TRBD1
cdr3_length: 18
v_call: TRBV11-1

cdr3_nt: TGCAGTGCTAGAGATGTAGCGGGAGGGGACCATGAGCAGTTCTTC
cdr3_aa: CSARDVAGGDHEQFF
clone_size: many
j_call: TRBJ2-1
d_call: TRBD2
cdr3_length: 15
v_call: TRBV20-1

cdr3_nt: TGTGCCAGCAGCCAAGGCCTGGACAGGAACACAGATACGCAGTATTTT
cdr3_aa: CASSQGLDRNTDTQYF
clone_size: many
j_call: TRBJ2-3
d_call: TRBD1
cdr3_length: 16
v_call: TRBV14

cdr3_nt: TGTGCCAGCTCACCACTGAGCTCCTACGAGCAGTACTTC
cdr3_aa: CASSPLSSYEQYF
clone_size: many
j_call: TRBJ2-7
d_call: -
cdr3_length: 13
v_call: TRBV18

cdr3_nt: TGCAGCGTCCCGACAGGGGGCACAGATACGCAGTATTTT
cdr3_aa: CSVPTGGTDTQYF
clone_size: many
j_call: TRBJ2-3
d_call: TRBD1
cdr3_length: 13
v_call: TRBV29-1

cdr3_nt: TGTGCCAGCAGTCCCTGGGAACTAGTCACAGATACGCAGTATTTT
cdr3_aa: CASSPWELVTDTQYF
clone_size: many
j_call: TRBJ2-3
d_call: -
cdr3_length: 15
v_call: TRBV12-3/TRBV12-4

cdr3_nt: TGCGCCAGCAGCTTTTCAGGGATGGACGGGGAGCTGTTTTTT
cdr3_aa: CASSFSGMDGELFF
clone_size: few
j_call: TRBJ2-2
d_call: -
cdr3_length: 14
v_call: TRBV5-1

cdr3_nt: TGTGCCAGCAGCCAAGGAGCGGGAGCGGTGAATGGCGGGGAGCTGTTTTTT
cdr3_aa: CASSQGAGAVNGGELFF
clone_size: -
j_call: TRBJ2-2
d_call: TRBD2
cdr3_length: 17
v_call: TRBV4-2

cdr3_nt: TGCGCCAGCAGCTTGGTTATTGGACAGGGTGGTGAGGATGGAAACACCATATATTTT
cdr3_aa: CASSLVIGQGGEDGNTIYF
clone_size: many
j_call: TRBJ1-3
d_call: TRBD1
cdr3_length: 19
v_call: TRBV5-1

cdr3_nt: TGTGCCACCAGTGATCCTCCGGGGCGGGAGGGCAATGAGCAGTTCTTC
cdr3_aa: CATSDPPGREGNEQFF
clone_size: many
j_call: TRBJ2-1
d_call: TRBD2
cdr3_length: 16
v_call: TRBV24-1

cdr3_nt: TGTGCCACCCTAGCCGGGAACAATCAGCCCCAGCATTTT
cdr3_aa: CATLAGNNQPQHF
clone_size: many
j_call: TRBJ1-5
d_call: -
cdr3_length: 13
v_call: TRBV6-1

cdr3_nt: TGTGCCAGCAGCTTCCGGACTAGCGGGAGCGGGGCCAACGTCCTGACTTTC
cdr3_aa: CASSFRTSGSGANVLTF
clone_size: -
j_call: TRBJ2-6
d_call: TRBD2
cdr3_length: 17
v_call: TRBV5-6

cdr3_nt: TGTGCCAGCAGCTACCGGGACACCTCGAACGAGCAGTACTTC
cdr3_aa: CASSYRDTSNEQYF
clone_size: many
j_call: TRBJ2-7
d_call: -
cdr3_length: 14
v_call: TRBV27

cdr3_nt: TGTGCCAGCAGCTCGGAGGCGGAGAGCTCCTACGAGCAGTACTTC
cdr3_aa: CASSSEAESSYEQYF
clone_size: few
j_call: TRBJ2-7
d_call: -
cdr3_length: 15
v_call: TRBV9